This T cell receptor beta chain was recorded in a study of long-term antiretroviral therapy in people with HIV. This CDR3 is 18 amino acids long. The V gene end was trimmed by 5 bases and the J gene end by 6 bases; junction bases not matched to a gene: 20. Germline lookup yields CDR1 SGHTA and CDR2 FQGNSA. The immunoSEQ assay was v3.0, run at survey level. Sequencing used immunoSEQ multiplex PCR; TCRdb keeps in-frame clones, though not all of them. The table lists some 34,000 clones, 95% to 96% of them singletons. Material: unsorted PBMCs, obtained around 6.6 years after starting antiretroviral therapy. This sequence was found in a young man with HIV. This chain joins TRBV7-2 and TRBJ2-3; 7 bases are shared with TRBD2. The CDR3 loop is CASSHSRHLAGLMDTQYF. CDR3 nucleotides: TGTGCCAGCAGCCACAGCCGGCACTTAGCGGGCTTAATGGATACGCAGTATTTT.